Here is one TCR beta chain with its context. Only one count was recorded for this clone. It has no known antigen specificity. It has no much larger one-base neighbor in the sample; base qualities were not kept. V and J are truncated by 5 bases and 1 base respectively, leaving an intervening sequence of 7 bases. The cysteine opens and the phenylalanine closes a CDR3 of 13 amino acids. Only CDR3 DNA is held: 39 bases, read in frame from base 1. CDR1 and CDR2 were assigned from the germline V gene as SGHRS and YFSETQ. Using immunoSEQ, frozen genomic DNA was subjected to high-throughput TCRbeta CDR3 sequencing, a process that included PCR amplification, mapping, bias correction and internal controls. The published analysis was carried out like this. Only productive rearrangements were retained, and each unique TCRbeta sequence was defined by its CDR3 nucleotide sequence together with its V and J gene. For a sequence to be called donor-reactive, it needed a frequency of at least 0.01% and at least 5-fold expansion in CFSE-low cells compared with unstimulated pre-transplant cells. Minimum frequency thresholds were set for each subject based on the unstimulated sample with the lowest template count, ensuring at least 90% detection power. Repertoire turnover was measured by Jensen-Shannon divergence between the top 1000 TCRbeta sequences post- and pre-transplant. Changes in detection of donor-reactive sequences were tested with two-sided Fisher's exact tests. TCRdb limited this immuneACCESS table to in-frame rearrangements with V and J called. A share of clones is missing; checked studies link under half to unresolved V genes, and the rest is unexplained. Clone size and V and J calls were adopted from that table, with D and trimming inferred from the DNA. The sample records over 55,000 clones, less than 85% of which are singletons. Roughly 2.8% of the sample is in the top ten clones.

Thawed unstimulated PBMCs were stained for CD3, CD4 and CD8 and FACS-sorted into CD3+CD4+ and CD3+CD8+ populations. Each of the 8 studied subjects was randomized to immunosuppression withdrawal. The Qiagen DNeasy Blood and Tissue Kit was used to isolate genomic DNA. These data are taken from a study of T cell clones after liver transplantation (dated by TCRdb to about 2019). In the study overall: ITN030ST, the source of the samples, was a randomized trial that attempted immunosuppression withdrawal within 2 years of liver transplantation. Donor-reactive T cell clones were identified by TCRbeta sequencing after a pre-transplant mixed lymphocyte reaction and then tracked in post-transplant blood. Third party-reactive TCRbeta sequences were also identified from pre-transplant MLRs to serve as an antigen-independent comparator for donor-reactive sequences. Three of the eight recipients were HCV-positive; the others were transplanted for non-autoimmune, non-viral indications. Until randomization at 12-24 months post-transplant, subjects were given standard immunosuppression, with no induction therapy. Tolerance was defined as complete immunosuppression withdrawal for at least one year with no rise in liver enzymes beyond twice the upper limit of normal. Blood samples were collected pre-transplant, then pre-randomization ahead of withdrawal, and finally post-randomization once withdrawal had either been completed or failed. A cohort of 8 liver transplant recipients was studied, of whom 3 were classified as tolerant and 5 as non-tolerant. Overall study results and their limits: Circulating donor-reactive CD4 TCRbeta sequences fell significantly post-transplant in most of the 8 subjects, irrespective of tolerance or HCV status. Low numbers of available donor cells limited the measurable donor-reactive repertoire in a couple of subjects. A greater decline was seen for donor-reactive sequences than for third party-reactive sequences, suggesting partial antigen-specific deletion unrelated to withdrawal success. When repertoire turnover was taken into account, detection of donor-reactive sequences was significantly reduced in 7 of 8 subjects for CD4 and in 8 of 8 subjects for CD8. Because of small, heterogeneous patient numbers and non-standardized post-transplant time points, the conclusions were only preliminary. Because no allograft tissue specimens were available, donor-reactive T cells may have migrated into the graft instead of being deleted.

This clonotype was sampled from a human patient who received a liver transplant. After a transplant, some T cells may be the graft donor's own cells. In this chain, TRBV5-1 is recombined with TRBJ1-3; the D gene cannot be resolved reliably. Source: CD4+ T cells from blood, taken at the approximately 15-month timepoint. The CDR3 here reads CASSTESGNTIYF. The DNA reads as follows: TGCGCCAGCAGTACTGAATCTGGAAACACCATATATTTT.